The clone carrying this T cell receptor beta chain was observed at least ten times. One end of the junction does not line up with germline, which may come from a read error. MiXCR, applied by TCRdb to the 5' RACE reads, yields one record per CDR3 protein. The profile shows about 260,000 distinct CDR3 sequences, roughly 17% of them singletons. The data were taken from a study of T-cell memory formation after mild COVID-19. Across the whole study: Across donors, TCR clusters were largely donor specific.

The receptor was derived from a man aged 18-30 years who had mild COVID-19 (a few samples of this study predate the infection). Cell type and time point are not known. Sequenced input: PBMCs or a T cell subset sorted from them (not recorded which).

CDR3 amino acids: CASSLTRVGPPDF. CDR3 bases: TGTGCCAGCAGCTTAACCCGAGTTGGCCCCCCGGACTTC. The chain uses TRBV11-2 and TRBJ2-7, with unresolved D. The V gene's germline CDR1 is SGHAT and CDR2 FQNNGV. This CDR3 has 13 residues.